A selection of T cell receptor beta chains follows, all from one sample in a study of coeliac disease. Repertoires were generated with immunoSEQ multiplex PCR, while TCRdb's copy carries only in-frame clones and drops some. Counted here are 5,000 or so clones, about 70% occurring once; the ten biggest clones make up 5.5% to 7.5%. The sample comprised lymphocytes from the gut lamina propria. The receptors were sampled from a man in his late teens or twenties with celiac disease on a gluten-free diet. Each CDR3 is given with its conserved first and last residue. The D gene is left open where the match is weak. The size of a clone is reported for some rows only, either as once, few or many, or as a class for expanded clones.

cdr3_nt: TGTGCCAGCAGCCCGGACAGGGGTAACAACGAGCAGTACTTC; cdr3_aa: CASSPDRGNNEQYF; cdr3_length: 14; v_call: TRBV7-6; clone_size: once; d_call: TRBD1; j_call: TRBJ2-7
cdr3_nt: TGTGCCAGCAGCCCTCAGGCCCTCTCTGGAAACACCATATATTTT; cdr3_aa: CASSPQALSGNTIYF; cdr3_length: 15; v_call: TRBV2; clone_size: once; d_call: -; j_call: TRBJ1-3
cdr3_nt: TGTGCCTGGACAGGTTGGCAAGCACCCACTGAAGCTTTCTTT; cdr3_aa: CAWTGWQAPTEAFF; cdr3_length: 14; v_call: TRBV30; clone_size: -; d_call: -; j_call: TRBJ1-1
cdr3_nt: TGTGCCAGCAGCCCAGACAGGGGTAAAAATTCACCCCTCCACTTT; cdr3_aa: CASSPDRGKNSPLHF; cdr3_length: 15; v_call: TRBV5-4; clone_size: medium-sized; d_call: TRBD1; j_call: TRBJ1-6
cdr3_nt: TGTGCCTGGAGTGGACAGGACGGGCAGCCCCAGCATTTT; cdr3_aa: CAWSGQDGQPQHF; cdr3_length: 13; v_call: TRBV30; clone_size: -; d_call: -; j_call: TRBJ1-5
cdr3_nt: TGCGCCAGCAGCTTGGCAGGACAGTCCTACGAGCAGTACTTC; cdr3_aa: CASSLAGQSYEQYF; cdr3_length: 14; v_call: TRBV5-1; clone_size: -; d_call: -; j_call: TRBJ2-7
cdr3_nt: TGTGCCATCAGTCCAGACAGGAGCTCCTATAATTCACCCCTCCACTTT; cdr3_aa: CAISPDRSSYNSPLHF; cdr3_length: 16; v_call: TRBV10-3; clone_size: -; d_call: -; j_call: TRBJ1-6
cdr3_nt: TGCGCCAGCAGCTTTGGGAGGGACTACCAAGAGACCCAGTACTTC; cdr3_aa: CASSFGRDYQETQYF; cdr3_length: 15; v_call: TRBV5-1; clone_size: few; d_call: TRBD2; j_call: TRBJ2-5
cdr3_nt: TGTGCCTGGAGTGTAGTCTACGGGGCAACTAATGAAAAACTGTTTTTT; cdr3_aa: CAWSVVYGATNEKLFF; cdr3_length: 16; v_call: TRBV30; clone_size: few; d_call: -; j_call: TRBJ1-4
cdr3_nt: TGTGCCAGCAGCTTAGAGGGGACAGGGGGACGGAATACGCAGTATTTT; cdr3_aa: CASSLEGTGGRNTQYF; cdr3_length: 16; v_call: TRBV7-2; clone_size: -; d_call: TRBD1; j_call: TRBJ2-3
cdr3_nt: TGCGCCAGCAGCCAAGATCGCCCCGGGTTGGGTGGCTACACCTTC; cdr3_aa: CASSQDRPGLGGYTF; cdr3_length: 15; v_call: TRBV4-3; clone_size: few; d_call: -; j_call: TRBJ1-2
cdr3_nt: TGTGCCAGCAGCTCGCCCGGGACTAGCCTCAATGAGCAGTTCTTC; cdr3_aa: CASSSPGTSLNEQFF; cdr3_length: 15; v_call: TRBV5-4; clone_size: -; d_call: TRBD2; j_call: TRBJ2-1
cdr3_nt: TGTGCCAGCTTGCCACAGGGGGGTCCCTACAATGAGCAGTTCTTC; cdr3_aa: CASLPQGGPYNEQFF; cdr3_length: 15; v_call: TRBV18; clone_size: -; d_call: TRBD1; j_call: TRBJ2-1
cdr3_nt: TGTGCCAGCAGCGTGGGACAGGGGCCTATGACTAATGAAAAACTGTTTTTT; cdr3_aa: CASSVGQGPMTNEKLFF; cdr3_length: 17; v_call: TRBV9; clone_size: -; d_call: TRBD1; j_call: TRBJ1-4
cdr3_nt: TGTGCCAGCAGCTTATGGGCCATGAACACTGAAGCTTTCTTT; cdr3_aa: CASSLWAMNTEAFF; cdr3_length: 14; v_call: TRBV7-2; clone_size: -; d_call: -; j_call: TRBJ1-1
cdr3_nt: TGTGCCAGCAGGCGACAGAGCTATAGCAATCAGCCCCAGCATTTT; cdr3_aa: CASRRQSYSNQPQHF; cdr3_length: 15; v_call: TRBV21-1; clone_size: -; d_call: -; j_call: TRBJ1-5
cdr3_nt: TGTGCCAGCAGCCCGGACCGGGGAAAATCTGAAGCTTTCTTT; cdr3_aa: CASSPDRGKSEAFF; cdr3_length: 14; v_call: TRBV7-9; clone_size: -; d_call: -; j_call: TRBJ1-1
cdr3_nt: TGTGCCAGCAGAGCCGAGACAGGGATAAATTCACCCCTCCACTTT; cdr3_aa: CASRAETGINSPLHF; cdr3_length: 15; v_call: TRBV6-1; clone_size: once; d_call: TRBD1; j_call: TRBJ1-6
cdr3_nt: TGTGCCAGCAGCCCAGGTCGGGGGGGTAGCTACGAGCAGTACTTC; cdr3_aa: CASSPGRGGSYEQYF; cdr3_length: 15; v_call: TRBV7-6; clone_size: -; d_call: TRBD2; j_call: TRBJ2-7
cdr3_nt: TGTGCCAGCAGCTGGGGACTAGCGGGGGGTTATGAGCAGTTCTTC; cdr3_aa: CASSWGLAGGYEQFF; cdr3_length: 15; v_call: TRBV7-9; clone_size: -; d_call: TRBD2; j_call: TRBJ2-1
cdr3_nt: TGTGCCAGCAGCCTCTGGACAGGGGCAAACTACGAGCAGTACTTC; cdr3_aa: CASSLWTGANYEQYF; cdr3_length: 15; v_call: TRBV7-2; clone_size: -; d_call: TRBD1; j_call: TRBJ2-7
cdr3_nt: TGTGCCAGCAGCGATCGGACAGGGGGCGGTGAAAAACTGTTTTTT; cdr3_aa: CASSDRTGGGEKLFF; cdr3_length: 15; v_call: TRBV7-2; clone_size: -; d_call: TRBD1; j_call: TRBJ1-4
cdr3_nt: TGTGCCAGCAGTTTCAGACTAGCGGGGGGACCGGGAGCAGTGACCCAGTACTTC; cdr3_aa: CASSFRLAGGPGAVTQYF; cdr3_length: 18; v_call: TRBV28; clone_size: -; d_call: TRBD2; j_call: TRBJ2-5
cdr3_nt: TGTGCCAGCAGTCCGAAAGGGAGCTCCTATAATTCACCCCTCCACTTT; cdr3_aa: CASSPKGSSYNSPLHF; cdr3_length: 16; v_call: TRBV27; clone_size: -; d_call: -; j_call: TRBJ1-6
cdr3_nt: TGTGCCAGCAGCTTAGGCGGGGACCCCACCTACGAGCAGTACTTC; cdr3_aa: CASSLGGDPTYEQYF; cdr3_length: 15; v_call: TRBV7-2; clone_size: once; d_call: -; j_call: TRBJ2-7
cdr3_nt: TGTGCCAGCAGTGATATGCGGGGGGGACGAGGGACCCAGTACTTC; cdr3_aa: CASSDMRGGRGTQYF; cdr3_length: 15; v_call: TRBV25-1; clone_size: -; d_call: TRBD2; j_call: TRBJ2-5
cdr3_nt: TGTGCCAGCAGCGTAGAGGGGGAAGGCTCTGGAAACACCATATATTTT; cdr3_aa: CASSVEGEGSGNTIYF; cdr3_length: 16; v_call: TRBV9; clone_size: -; d_call: -; j_call: TRBJ1-3
cdr3_nt: TGCAGTGCTCTGTCGGGCTACGAGCAGTACTTC; cdr3_aa: CSALSGYEQYF; cdr3_length: 11; v_call: TRBV20-1; clone_size: -; d_call: -; j_call: TRBJ2-7
cdr3_nt: TGTGCCAGCAGACCCGGGACAGGACAAGGCTACACCTTC; cdr3_aa: CASRPGTGQGYTF; cdr3_length: 13; v_call: TRBV6-5; clone_size: -; d_call: TRBD1; j_call: TRBJ1-2
cdr3_nt: TGTGCCAGCTCACCGACTACAGGGGGCGGTGAAAAACTGTTTTTT; cdr3_aa: CASSPTTGGGEKLFF; cdr3_length: 15; v_call: TRBV18; clone_size: -; d_call: TRBD1; j_call: TRBJ1-4
cdr3_nt: TGTGCCACCAGCAGAGGGGACGGCGGGGCCCTCCACTTT; cdr3_aa: CATSRGDGGALHF; cdr3_length: 13; v_call: TRBV15; clone_size: -; d_call: -; j_call: TRBJ1-6
cdr3_nt: TGTGCTAGTGGTCTCCTGGGACAGAACACTGAAGCTTTCTTT; cdr3_aa: CASGLLGQNTEAFF; cdr3_length: 14; v_call: TRBV12-5; clone_size: -; d_call: -; j_call: TRBJ1-1